The 8 T cell receptor beta chains given below trace back to one sample, sequenced in a study of T cell changes during pregnancy in multiple sclerosis (dated 2019 in TCRdb). Preparation of the library involved the immunoSEQ multiplex PCR assay. TCRdb took over this immuneACCESS table, retaining in-frame rearrangements with V and J assigned. Such tables are incomplete; in checked studies, under half of the missing clones stem from an unresolved V gene, and the remainder is unexplained. For this sample there are 35,000 to 50,000 clones; approximately 90% appear just once. More than 0.95% of the sample is held by the ten biggest clonotypes. The specimen was CD4+ T cells from peripheral blood mononuclear cells, collected in the second trimester of pregnancy. These receptor sequences come from a female donor with multiple sclerosis, enrolled in a pregnancy study.

The V gene is TRBV6-1, the J gene TRBJ1-4, with a tentative D call TRBD1 (5 bases). Germline CDR1 reads MNHNS; CDR2 reads SASEGT. This CDR3 spans 14 amino acids. Trimming shortened V by 3 bases and J by 3 bases, and 8 bases separated the two germline ends. The CDR3 spells CASSEGGANEKLFF. The CDR3 DNA reads TGTGCCAGCAGTGAGGGGGGAGCTAATGAAAAACTGTTTTTT.

The DNA for the CDR3 is TGTGCCAGCAGCCACAGGGCCAACTACGAGCAGTACTTC. This codes for CASSHRANYEQYF. The V gene is TRBV25-1, the J gene TRBJ2-5; a weak D match, TRBD1 (6 bases). The tail of the sequence fits TRBJ2-7 better, so the J call may be wrong. This CDR3 has 13 amino acids. Per germline, CDR1 MGHDK and CDR2 SYGVNS.

The CDR3, as DNA: TGCGCCAGCAGCCCCCGGACAGGGAGAGAGACCCAGTACTTC. Residues: CASSPRTGRETQYF. The rearrangement uses TRBV5-1 and TRBJ2-5, with 8 bases lining up with TRBD1. J lost 4 bases, V lost 4 bases, and 6 bases had no gene match. The CDR3 contains 14 residues. Germline assignment: CDR1 SGHRS and CDR2 YFSETQ.

This chain uses TRBV11-2 with TRBJ2-2; 16 bases agree with TRBD2. Germline loops: CDR1 SGHAT, CDR2 FQNNGV. CDR3 length: 19 residues. J lost 4 bases, V lost 5 bases, and 10 bases had no gene match. The CDR3: CASSLGGLAGGPVTGELFF. For the CDR3, the DNA is TGTGCCAGCAGCCTCGGGGGACTAGCGGGAGGGCCTGTCACCGGGGAGCTGTTTTTT.

V is TRBV30 and J is TRBJ2-3; D may be TRBD1 (6 bases). This CDR3 comprises 14 residues. V lost 4 bases to trimming and J lost 3 bases, with 14 bases between them. Germline loops: CDR1 GTSNPN, CDR2 SVGIG (reference sequence). The CDR3 bases are TGTGCCTGGAAAGTAGGGGGTTTAACAGATACGCAGTATTTT. Translation gives CAWKVGGLTDTQYF. Looking up the rest from reference TRBV30 and TRBJ2-3 gives the full variable domain: SQTIHQWPATLVQPVGSPLSLECTVEGTSNPNLYWYRQAAGRGLQLLFYSVGIGQISSEVPQNLSASRPQDRQFILSSKKLLLSDSGFYLCAWKVGGLTDTQYFGPGTRLTVL.

The chain carries TRBV4-3 and TRBJ2-3, with 14 bases fitting TRBD2. Germline values: CDR1 LGHNA, CDR2 YSLEER. The CDR3 sequence is 20 residues long. Trimming took 0 bases from V and 4 from J; bases not matched to a gene: 12. This CDR3 is CASSQDPTSGRAVGADTQYF. CDR3 nucleotide sequence: TGCGCCAGCAGCCAAGACCCGACTAGCGGGAGGGCCGTCGGCGCAGATACGCAGTATTTT.

The chain has TRBV28 and TRBJ2-1, with 7 bases lining up with TRBD2. J gave up 0 bases and V 8 bases, and 4 bases lay outside the gene matches. CDR3 length: 14 residues. Germline V gene data show CDR1 as MDHEN and CDR2 as SYDVKM. CDR3: CASLGGGSYNEQFF. The CDR3 DNA sequence: TGTGCCAGCCTTGGGGGGGGCTCCTACAATGAGCAGTTCTTC.

J is TRBJ2-6 and V is TRBV5-1, with 9 bases lining up with TRBD1. The CDR3 contains 19 residues. J gave up 2 bases and V 3 bases, and 12 bases lay outside the gene matches. Per the germline V gene, CDR1 is SGHRS and CDR2 is YFSETQ. CDR3 region: CASSSSKTTGGAGANVLTF. Here the CDR3 DNA reads TGCGCCAGCAGCTCCTCGAAAACAACAGGGGGCGCTGGGGCCAACGTCCTGACTTTC.